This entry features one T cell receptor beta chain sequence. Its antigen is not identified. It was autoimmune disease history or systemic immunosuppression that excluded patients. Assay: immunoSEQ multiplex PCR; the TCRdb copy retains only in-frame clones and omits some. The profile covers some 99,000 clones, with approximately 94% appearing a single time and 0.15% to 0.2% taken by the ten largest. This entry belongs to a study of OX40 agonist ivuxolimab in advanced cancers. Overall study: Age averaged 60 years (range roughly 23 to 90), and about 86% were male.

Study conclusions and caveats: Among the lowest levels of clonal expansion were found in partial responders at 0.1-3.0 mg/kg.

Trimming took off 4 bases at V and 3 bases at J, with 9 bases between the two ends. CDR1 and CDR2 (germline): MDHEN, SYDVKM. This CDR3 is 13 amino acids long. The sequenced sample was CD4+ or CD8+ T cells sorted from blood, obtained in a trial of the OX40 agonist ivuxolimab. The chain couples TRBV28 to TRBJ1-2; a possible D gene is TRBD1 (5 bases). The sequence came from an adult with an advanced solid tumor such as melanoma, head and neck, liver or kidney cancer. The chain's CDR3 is CASSSGEYYGYTF. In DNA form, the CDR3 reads TGTGCCAGCAGTTCGGGGGAGTACTATGGCTACACCTTC.